Shown below are 32 T cell receptor beta chains from a single sample sequenced in a study of T cell responses to AZD1222 COVID-19 vaccine. Generated by immunoSEQ multiplex PCR, the TCRdb table keeps only in-frame clones and is missing some. The sample lists about 150,000 clones, around 93% seen once, with around 1.3% in the top ten. The material sequenced was peripheral blood, taken on day 0 of AZD1222 vaccination. The source is an adult in good health.

The chain couples TRBV27 to TRBJ2-1; perhaps TRBD2 as D (6 bases). The CDR3 has 15 amino acids. The germline gives CDR1 MNHEY, CDR2 SMNVEV (reference sequence). The germline V and J ends were trimmed by 5 bases and 8 bases, with 19 bases remaining between them. CDR3 sequence (DNA): TGTGCCAGCAGTCCACGGGACTCCGGGGGAGATGAGCAGTTCTTC. This sequence encodes CASSPRDSGGDEQFF.

The rearrangement links TRBV7-9 to TRBJ2-6; D is undetermined. CDR1 SEHNR and CDR2 FQNEAQ come from the germline V gene (reference sequence). The CDR3 runs 14 residues. V was trimmed by 1 base and J by 4 bases, leaving 5 bases between them. The CDR3 protein is CASSLVGGANVLTF. The DNA of the CDR3 is TGTGCCAGCAGCTTAGTCGGGGGGGCCAACGTCCTGACTTTC. The variable domain in full, completed from reference TRBV7-9 and TRBJ2-6, reads DTGVSQNPRHKITKRGQNVTFRCDPISEHNRLYWYRQTLGQGPEFLTYFQNEAQLEKSRLLSDRFSAERPKGSFSTLEIQRTEQGDSAMYLCASSLVGGANVLTFGAGSRLTVL.

This chain uses TRBV7-2 with TRBJ1-5; 7 nucleotides agree with TRBD1. The germline CDR1 and CDR2 sequences are SGHTA and FQGNSA. V lost 2 bases, J lost 3 bases, and 4 bases stayed unmatched. CDR3 size: 15 residues. CDR3 protein: CASSLTTGFNQPQHF. The DNA for the CDR3 is TGTGCCAGCAGCTTAACGACAGGGTTCAATCAGCCCCAGCATTTT.

V usage is TRBV7-9 and J usage is TRBJ1-6, with D uncertain. Trimming stripped 1 base from V and 9 bases from J, with 13 bases between. Germline assignment: CDR1 SEHNR and CDR2 FQNEAQ (reference sequence). The CDR3 totals 15 residues. The CDR3 coding sequence is TGTGCCAGCAGCTTAGTGCTCGGGATGGGTTCACCCCTCCACTTT. It is translated as CASSLVLGMGSPLHF. Based on the CDR3 plus reference TRBV7-9 and TRBJ1-6, the full variable domain is DTGVSQNPRHKITKRGQNVTFRCDPISEHNRLYWYRQTLGQGPEFLTYFQNEAQLEKSRLLSDRFSAERPKGSFSTLEIQRTEQGDSAMYLCASSLVLGMGSPLHFGNGTRLTVT.

This sequence joins TRBV27 and TRBJ1-1, with a tentative D call TRBD1 (6 bases). CDR3 length: 13 residues. Deletions cut 5 bases from V and 4 bases from J, with 11 bases between. Germline CDR1 and CDR2: MNHEY and SMNVEV (reference sequence). The CDR3 DNA reads as TGTGCCAGCAGTACAGGGAGGTTCACTGAAGCTTTCTTT. As protein: CASSTGRFTEAFF.

This clone was detected once. This sequence joins TRBV11-2 and TRBJ2-7; D may match TRBD1 or TRBD2 (5 bases each). Germline V lookup: CDR1 SGHAT, CDR2 FQNNGV. This CDR3 is 13 amino acids long. V was cut by 5 bases and J by 6 bases, with 14 bases left in between. CDR3 sequence: CASSPGQGSEQYF. CDR3 coding DNA: TGTGCCAGCAGCCCGGGGCAGGGATCCGAGCAGTACTTC.

This chain connects TRBV5-6 to TRBJ1-6; no reliable D call. V shed 2 bases and J shed 9 bases, with 6 bases lying between them. This CDR3 spans 12 amino acids. Per the germline V gene, CDR1 is SGHDT and CDR2 is YYEEEE. The CDR3 here is CASSFSTSPLHF. CDR3 nucleotides: TGTGCCAGCAGCTTCTCAACTTCACCCCTCCACTTT. The entire variable domain, with the rest obtained from reference TRBV5-6 and TRBJ1-6, is as follows: DAGVTQSPTHLIKTRGQQVTLRCSPKSGHDTVSWYQQALGQGPQFIFQYYEEEERQRGNFPDRFSGHQFPNYSSELNVNALLLGDSALYLCASSFSTSPLHFGNGTRLTVT.

The V call is TRBV11-2, the J call TRBJ2-2; D uncertain. Deletions cut 4 bases from V and 5 bases from J, with 11 bases between. Germline V gene sequence: CDR1 SGHAT, CDR2 FQNNGV. The CDR3 totals 14 residues. CDR3 sequence: CASSSDLSTGELFF. In nucleotides, the CDR3 is TGTGCCAGCAGCTCCGATCTCAGTACCGGGGAGCTGTTTTTT.

CDR3: CASSQFRGINGYTF. The CDR3 DNA is TGCGCCAGCAGCCAGTTCAGGGGAATAAATGGCTACACCTTC. This sequence joins TRBV4-1 and TRBJ1-2; maybe TRBD1 (6 bases). This CDR3 region has 14 residues. Trimming removed 3 bases from V and 6 bases from J, with 14 bases in between. Germline values: CDR1 MGHRA, CDR2 YSYEKL.

The chain carries TRBV19 and TRBJ1-3; D is unresolved. The V gene lost 5 bases and the J gene lost 0 bases, with 14 bases spanning the gap. The CDR3 sequence is 16 residues long. CDR1 is LNHDA and CDR2 is SQIVND in the germline V gene (reference sequence). Here the CDR3 reads CASSPSGSLSGNTIYF. DNA for the CDR3: TGTGCCAGTAGTCCTTCTGGCAGTCTCTCTGGAAACACCATATATTTT.

The genes are TRBV4-1 and TRBJ2-7; D tentatively fits TRBD1 or TRBD2 (5 bases each). The CDR3 is 14 amino acids. The V end was cut by 0 bases, the J end by 6 bases, with 12 bases between. CDR1 and CDR2 from the germline V gene are MGHRA and YSYEKL. The CDR3 sequence: CASSQDGTRGEQYF. DNA of the CDR3: TGCGCCAGCAGCCAAGATGGGACCCGGGGCGAGCAGTACTTC.

This sequence joins TRBV6-4 and TRBJ2-6, with TRBD1 as a possible D gene (6 bases). From germline, CDR1 is MRHNA and CDR2 SNTAGT. This CDR3 has 17 residues. V lost 5 bases and J lost 1, with 15 bases in between. In nucleotides, the CDR3 is TGTGCCAGCAGTAGGTCAGGGGCTCTATCTGGGGCCAACGTCCTGACTTTC. This codes for CASSRSGALSGANVLTF.

The rearrangement links TRBV6-5 to TRBJ1-2, with 7 bases lining up with TRBD1. Germline-derived CDR1 and CDR2 are MNHEY and SVGAGI. V gave up 6 bases and J gave up 8 bases; unmatched junction bases: 12. This CDR3 has 14 amino acids. CDR3 in DNA: TGTGCCAGCAGCCTCAGGGGGTCTCGGGTGGGCTACACCTTC. It is translated as CASSLRGSRVGYTF.

This chain connects TRBV29-1 to TRBJ2-7, with D possibly TRBD1 on 5 matching bases. Germline V gene sequence: CDR1 SQVTM, CDR2 ANQGSEA. This CDR3 has 13 amino acids. The V end was cut by 5 bases, the J end by 0 bases, with 11 bases between. The CDR3 nucleotides are TGCAGCGTTTGCGGTGACAGCTCCTACGAGCAGTACTTC. Translating it yields CSVCGDSSYEQYF.

The gene calls are TRBV4-1 and TRBJ2-1; 9 bases line up with TRBD2. Germline CDR1 reads MGHRA; CDR2 reads YSYEKL. V trimming: 5 bases; J trimming: 8 bases; junction bases outside the gene matches: 16. This CDR3 has 17 amino acids. The CDR3 nucleotides read TGCGCCAGCAGCTGGGGTGGGCTAGCGGGGCGGGGTGATGAGCAGTTCTTC. Translating it yields CASSWGGLAGRGDEQFF.

This clone appeared a few times. In DNA, the CDR3 is TGTGCCAGCAGTGAGACAGGGTTGGGGCAGCCCCAGCATTTT. It encodes CASSETGLGQPQHF. The J gene is TRBJ1-5, the V gene TRBV28, with TRBD1 matching 7 bases. The CDR3 is made up of 14 amino acids. The V gene's germline CDR1 is MDHEN and CDR2 SYDVKM. The junction had 8 bases not matched to a gene; V was cut back by 5 bases and J by 7 bases.

A few counts support this clone. The V call is TRBV13, the J call TRBJ1-3; D gene uncertain. V was shortened by 2 bases and J by 0 bases, with 14 bases between the two germline ends. Germline loops: CDR1 PRHDT, CDR2 FYEKMQ (reference sequence). This CDR3 spans 17 amino acids. CDR3 protein: CASSLRGPYLSGNTIYF. CDR3 DNA sequence: TGTGCCAGCAGCTTACGCGGACCTTATCTCTCTGGAAACACCATATATTTT. Filled out from reference TRBV13 and TRBJ1-3, the complete variable domain reads AAGVIQSPRHLIKEKRETATLKCYPIPRHDTVYWYQQGPGQDPQFLISFYEKMQSDKGSIPDRFSAQQFSDYHSELNMSSLELGDSALYFCASSLRGPYLSGNTIYFGEGSWLTVV.

The rearrangement joins TRBV6-2 or TRBV6-3 to TRBJ1-2; D gene ambiguous. CDR3 length: 13 residues. V lost 6 bases and J lost 4, with 12 bases in between. Germline V lookup: CDR1 MNHEY, CDR2 SVGEGT. CDR3 bases: TGTGCCAGCAGCGACGGGGTATTCTATGGCTACACCTTC. Translation gives CASSDGVFYGYTF.

The J gene is TRBJ1-2, the V gene TRBV2; tentatively, D is TRBD1 (6 bases). The V end lost 6 bases, the J end lost 7 bases, and 15 bases lay between the germline ends. Looked up from germline, CDR1 is SNHLY and CDR2 is FYNNEI. The CDR3 is 13 residues long. The CDR3 coding sequence is TGTGCCAGCAGCGGGGAACTCAGGGGTGGCTACACCTTC. Its translation: CASSGELRGGYTF.

This chain links TRBV4-1 with TRBJ2-7; D possibly corresponds to TRBD2 (6 bases). This CDR3 contains 16 residues. V was cut by 0 bases and J by 2 bases, with 14 bases left in between. Germline loops: CDR1 MGHRA, CDR2 YSYEKL. CDR3 sequence (DNA): TGCGCCAGCAGCCAAGATATAGGCGGGGCAACCTACGAGCAGTACTTC. It translates to CASSQDIGGATYEQYF.

The chain's CDR3 is CASSLDETVGNTIYF. As DNA, the CDR3 is TGTGCCAGCAGCTTAGACGAGACAGTGGGAAACACCATATATTTT. V usage is TRBV7-2 and J usage is TRBJ1-3; D might be TRBD1 (5 bases). V dropped 1 base and J dropped 4 bases, with 11 bases sitting between them. Germline values: CDR1 SGHTA, CDR2 FQGNSA. The CDR3 has 15 amino acids.

This clone was seen only once. The chain joins TRBV14 to TRBJ2-6, with TRBD2 as a possible D gene (5 bases). Germline V CDR1 and CDR2: SGHDN, FVKESK. This CDR3 has 17 residues. Trimming shortened V by 4 bases and J by 0 bases, and 13 bases separated the two germline ends. This CDR3 is CASSPGLKPSGANVLTF. The CDR3 DNA is TGTGCCAGCAGCCCCGGACTGAAACCCTCTGGGGCCAACGTCCTGACTTTC.

The chain recombines TRBV6-2 or TRBV6-3 with TRBJ2-7; the match to TRBD2 covers 11 bases. Trimming cost V 2 bases and J 3 bases; bases outside gene matches: 3. The CDR3 sequence is 15 residues long. Germline values: CDR1 MNHEY, CDR2 SVGEGT. CDR3 loop: CASSYRLAGIYEQYF. CDR3 coding DNA: TGTGCCAGCAGTTACCGACTAGCGGGAATCTACGAGCAGTACTTC.

The chain couples TRBV15 to TRBJ1-1; possibly TRBD1 for D (5 bases). Trimming removed 2 bases from V and 11 bases from J, with 27 bases in between. CDR3 length equals 17 residues. Germline CDR1 and CDR2: LNHNV and YYDKDF (reference sequence). The CDR3 loop reads CATSRKWGDGRVNLAFF. In nucleotides, the CDR3 is TGTGCCACCAGCAGAAAGTGGGGGGACGGTAGGGTGAATCTGGCTTTCTTT.

The chain links TRBV7-9 to TRBJ2-7; 9 bases are a match to TRBD1. Germline CDR1 is SEHNR and CDR2 is FQNEAQ (reference sequence). The CDR3 loop spans 15 amino acids. The junction had 4 bases not matched to a gene; V was cut back by 4 bases and J by 0 bases. In nucleotides, the CDR3 is TGTGCCAGCAGCTCGGGACAGGGCAGCTCCTACGAGCAGTACTTC. It is translated as CASSSGQGSSYEQYF.

The J gene is TRBJ1-2, the V gene TRBV27, with 7 bases fitting TRBD1. CDR3 size: 15 residues. V shed 6 bases, J shed 4 bases, and the junction held 11 bases outside the gene matches. Germline V lookup: CDR1 MNHEY, CDR2 SMNVEV (reference sequence). CDR3 nucleotides: TGTGCCAGCAGCACTACTCCGGGACAGTTCTATGGCTACACCTTC. It codes for CASSTTPGQFYGYTF.

This chain joins TRBV15 and TRBJ2-7; TRBD2 matches at 7 bases. V shed 0 bases and J 4 bases; nucleotides not matched to a gene: 12. The CDR3 runs to 17 residues. Germline lookup yields CDR1 LNHNV and CDR2 YYDKDF (reference sequence). The CDR3, as DNA: TGTGCCACCAGCAGAGATTACGGCTCGCTAGCGGTATACGAGCAGTACTTC. Protein product: CATSRDYGSLAVYEQYF.

The V gene is TRBV2, the J gene TRBJ1-5, with D possibly being TRBD1 (6 bases). The V end lost 2 bases, the J end lost 7 bases, and 12 bases lay between the germline ends. The germline gives CDR1 SNHLY, CDR2 FYNNEI. This CDR3 contains 14 residues. The CDR3 region is CASSEWQGRQPQHF. The CDR3 DNA reads as TGTGCCAGCAGTGAATGGCAGGGGAGGCAGCCCCAGCATTTT.

The chain employs TRBV28 and TRBJ2-1; 9 bases agree with TRBD2. Germline V gene data show CDR1 as MDHEN and CDR2 as SYDVKM. The CDR3 consists of 17 residues. V was pared by 4 bases and J by 0 bases, with 7 bases of the junction left unmatched. CDR3 in amino acids: CASSSPLAGTSYNEQFF. The CDR3 nucleotides are TGTGCCAGCAGTTCCCCTCTAGCGGGGACCTCCTACAATGAGCAGTTCTTC.

This clone has just a few counts. The chain recombines TRBV5-5 with TRBJ1-4; 8 nucleotides line up with TRBD1. J gave up 2 bases and V 3 bases, and 9 bases lay outside the gene matches. Germline CDR1 reads SGHKS; CDR2 reads YYEKEE (reference sequence). This CDR3 has 17 amino acids. The DNA of the CDR3 is TGTGCCAGCAGCTACGGACAGGGAATTTTGACTAATGAAAAACTGTTTTTT. It codes for CASSYGQGILTNEKLFF.

This chain links TRBV27 with TRBJ2-3; a possible D gene is TRBD1 (6 bases). Germline V gene lookup returns CDR1 MNHEY and CDR2 SMNVEV (reference sequence). V was trimmed by 5 bases and J by 6 bases, leaving 21 bases between them. The CDR3 is made up of 16 amino acids. CDR3 DNA: TGTGCCAGCAGTGACCCTTGGGGGCGGAGAGCTGATACGCAGTATTTT. Residues: CASSDPWGRRADTQYF.

The chain carries TRBV7-2 and TRBJ2-5; 9 bases are shared with TRBD1. Germline V gene data show CDR1 as SGHTA and CDR2 as FQGNSA. The CDR3 spans 15 residues. V lost 2 bases to trimming and J lost 5 bases; unmatched junction nucleotides: 6. The CDR3 nucleotides read TGTGCCAGCAGCTTAAGGACAGGGGAATGGGAGACCCAGTACTTC. Encoded protein: CASSLRTGEWETQYF.